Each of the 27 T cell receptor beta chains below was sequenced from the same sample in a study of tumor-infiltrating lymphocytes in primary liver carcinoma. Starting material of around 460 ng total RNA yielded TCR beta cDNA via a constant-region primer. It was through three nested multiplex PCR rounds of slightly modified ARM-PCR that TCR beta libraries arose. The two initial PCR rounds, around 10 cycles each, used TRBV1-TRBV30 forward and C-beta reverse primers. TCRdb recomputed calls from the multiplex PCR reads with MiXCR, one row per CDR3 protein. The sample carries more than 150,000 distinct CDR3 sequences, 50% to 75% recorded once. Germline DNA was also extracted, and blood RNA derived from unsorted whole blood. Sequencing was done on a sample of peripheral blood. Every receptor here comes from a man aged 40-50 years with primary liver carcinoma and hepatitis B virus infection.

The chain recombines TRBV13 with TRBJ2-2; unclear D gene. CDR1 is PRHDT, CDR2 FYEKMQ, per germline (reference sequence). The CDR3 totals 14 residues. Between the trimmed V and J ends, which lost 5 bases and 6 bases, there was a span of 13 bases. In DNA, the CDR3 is TGTGCCAGCAGCGATAACACCTTAGCCGGGGAGCTGTTTTTT. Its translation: CASSDNTLAGELFF.

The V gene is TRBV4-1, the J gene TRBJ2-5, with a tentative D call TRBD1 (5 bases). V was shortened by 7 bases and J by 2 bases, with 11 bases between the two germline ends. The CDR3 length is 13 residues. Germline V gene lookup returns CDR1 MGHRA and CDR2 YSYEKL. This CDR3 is CASNQGYQETQYF. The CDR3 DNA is TGCGCCAGCAACCAGGGTTATCAAGAGACCCAGTACTTC.

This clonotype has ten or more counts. CDR3 amino acids: CSVGDASNTGELFF. CDR3 sequence (DNA): TGCAGCGTTGGGGATGCTTCGAACACCGGGGAGCTGTTTTTT. The rearrangement links TRBV29-1 to TRBJ2-2; D is unresolved. This CDR3 region has 14 residues. V was trimmed by 4 bases and J by 0 bases, leaving 9 bases between them. CDR1 is SQVTM and CDR2 is ANQGSEA in the germline V gene.

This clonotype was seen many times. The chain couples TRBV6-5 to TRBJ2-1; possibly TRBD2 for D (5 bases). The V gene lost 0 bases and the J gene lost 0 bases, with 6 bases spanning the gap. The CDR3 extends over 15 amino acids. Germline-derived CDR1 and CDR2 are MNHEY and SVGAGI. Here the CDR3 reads CASSYSGSSYNEQFF. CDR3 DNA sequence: TGTGCCAGCAGTTACTCAGGGAGCTCCTACAATGAGCAGTTCTTC.

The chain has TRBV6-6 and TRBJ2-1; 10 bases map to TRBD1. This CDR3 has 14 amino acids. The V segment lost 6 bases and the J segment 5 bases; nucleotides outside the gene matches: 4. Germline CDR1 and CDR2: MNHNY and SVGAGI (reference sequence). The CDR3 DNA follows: TGTGCCAGCAGAGTGGGACAGGGGCACAATGAGCAGTTCTTC. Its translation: CASRVGQGHNEQFF.

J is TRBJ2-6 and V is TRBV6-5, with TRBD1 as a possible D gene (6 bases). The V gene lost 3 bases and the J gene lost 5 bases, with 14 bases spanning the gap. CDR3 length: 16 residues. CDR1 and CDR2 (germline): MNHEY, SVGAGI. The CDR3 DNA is TGTGCCAGCAGTTATGGTGGGACAAGTTGGGCCAACGTCCTGACTTTC. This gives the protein CASSYGGTSWANVLTF.

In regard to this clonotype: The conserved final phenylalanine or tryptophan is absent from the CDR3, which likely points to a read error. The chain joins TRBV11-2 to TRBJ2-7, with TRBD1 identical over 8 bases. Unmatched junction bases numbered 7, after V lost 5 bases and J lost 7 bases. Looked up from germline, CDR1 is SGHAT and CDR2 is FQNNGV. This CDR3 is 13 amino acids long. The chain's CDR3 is CASSTPGGNEQYS. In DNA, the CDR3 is TGTGCCAGCAGCACCCCAGGGGGCAATGAGCAGTACTCC.

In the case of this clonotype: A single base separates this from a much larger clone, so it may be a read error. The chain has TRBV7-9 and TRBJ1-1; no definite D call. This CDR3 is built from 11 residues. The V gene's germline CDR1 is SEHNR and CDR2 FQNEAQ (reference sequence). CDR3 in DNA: TGTGCCAGCAGCGGTAACACTGAAGCTTCCTTT. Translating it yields CASSGNTEASF.

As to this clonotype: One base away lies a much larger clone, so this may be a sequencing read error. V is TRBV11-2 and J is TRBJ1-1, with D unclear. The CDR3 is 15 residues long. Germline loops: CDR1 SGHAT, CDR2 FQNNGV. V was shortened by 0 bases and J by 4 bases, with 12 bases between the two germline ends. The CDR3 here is CASSLESGWGTEAFF. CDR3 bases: TGTGCCAGCAGCTTAGAGTCGGGGTGGGGCACTGAAGCTTTCTTT.

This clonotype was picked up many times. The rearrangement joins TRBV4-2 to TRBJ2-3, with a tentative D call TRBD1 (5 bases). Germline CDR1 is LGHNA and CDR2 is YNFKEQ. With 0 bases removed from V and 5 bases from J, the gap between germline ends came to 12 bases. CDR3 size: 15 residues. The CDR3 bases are TGTGCCAGCAGCCAAGAGGTACAGGCAAAAGATACGCAGTATTTT. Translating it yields CASSQEVQAKDTQYF.

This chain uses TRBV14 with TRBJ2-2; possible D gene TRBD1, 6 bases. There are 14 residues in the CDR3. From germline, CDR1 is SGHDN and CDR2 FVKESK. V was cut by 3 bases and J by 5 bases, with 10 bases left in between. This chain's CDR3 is CASSHTGLTGELFF. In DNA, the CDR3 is TGTGCCAGCAGCCATACAGGGCTAACCGGGGAGCTGTTTTTT. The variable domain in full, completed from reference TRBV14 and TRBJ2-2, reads EAGVTQFPSHSVIEKGQTVTLRCDPISGHDNLYWYRRVMGKEIKFLLHFVKESKQDESGMPNNRFLAERTGGTYSTLKVQPAELEDSGVYFCASSHTGLTGELFFGEGSRLTVL.

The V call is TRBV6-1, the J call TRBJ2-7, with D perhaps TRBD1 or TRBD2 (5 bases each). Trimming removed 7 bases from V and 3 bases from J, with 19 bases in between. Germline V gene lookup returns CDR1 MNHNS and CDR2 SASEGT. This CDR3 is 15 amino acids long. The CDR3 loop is CASTPEGGGGYEQYF. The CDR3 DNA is TGTGCCAGCACCCCAGAGGGCGGTGGGGGCTACGAGCAGTACTTC.

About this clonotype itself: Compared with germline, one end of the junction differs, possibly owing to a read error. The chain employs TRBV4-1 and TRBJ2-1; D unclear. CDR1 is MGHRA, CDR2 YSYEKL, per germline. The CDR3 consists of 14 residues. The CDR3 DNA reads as TGCGCCAACAGCCAAGTTAAGGCTGTCAATGAGCAGTTCTTC. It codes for CANSQVKAVNEQFF.

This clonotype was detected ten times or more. As DNA, the CDR3 is TGTGCCAGCAGCTTCGGGAACACTGAAGCTTTCTTT. This sequence encodes CASSFGNTEAFF. The chain is built from TRBV5-4 and TRBJ1-1; D call uncertain. Germline CDR1 is SGHNT and CDR2 is YYREEE (reference sequence). The CDR3 runs 12 residues. V lost 2 bases and J lost 1, with 3 bases in between.

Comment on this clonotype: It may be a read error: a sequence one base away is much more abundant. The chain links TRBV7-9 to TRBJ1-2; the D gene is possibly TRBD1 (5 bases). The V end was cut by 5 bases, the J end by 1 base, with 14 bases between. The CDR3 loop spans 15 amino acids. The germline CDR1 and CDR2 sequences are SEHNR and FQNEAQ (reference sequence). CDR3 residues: CASSPFDSINYGYTF. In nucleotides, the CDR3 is TGTGCCAGCAGCCCATTCGACAGTATTAACTATGGCTACACCTTC. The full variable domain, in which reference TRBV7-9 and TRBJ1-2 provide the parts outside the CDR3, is DTGVSQNPRHKITKRGQNVTFRCDPISEHNRLYWYRQTLGQGPEFLTYFQNEAQLEKSRLLSDRFSAERPKGSFSTLEIQRTEQGDSAMYLCASSPFDSINYGYTFGSGTRLTVV.

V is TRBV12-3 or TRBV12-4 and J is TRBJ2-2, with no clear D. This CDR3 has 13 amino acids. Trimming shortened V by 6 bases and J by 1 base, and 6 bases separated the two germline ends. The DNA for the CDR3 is TGTGCCAGCAGACCCAAGAACACCGGGGAGCTGTTTTTT. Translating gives CASRPKNTGELFF.

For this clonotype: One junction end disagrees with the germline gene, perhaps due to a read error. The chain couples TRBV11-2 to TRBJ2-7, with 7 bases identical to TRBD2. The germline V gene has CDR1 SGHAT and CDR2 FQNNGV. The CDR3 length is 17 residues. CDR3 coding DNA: TGTTCCAGCAGCTTAGGGGTTCTCGGGAGGACCTCCTATGAGCAGTACTTC. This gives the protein CSSSLGVLGRTSYEQYF.

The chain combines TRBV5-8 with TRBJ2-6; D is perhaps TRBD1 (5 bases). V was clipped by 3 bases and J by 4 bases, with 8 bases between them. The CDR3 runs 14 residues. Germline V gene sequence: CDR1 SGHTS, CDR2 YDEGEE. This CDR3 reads CASSWGRGANVLTF. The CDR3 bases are TGTGCCAGCAGCTGGGGCCGCGGGGCCAACGTCCTGACTTTC.

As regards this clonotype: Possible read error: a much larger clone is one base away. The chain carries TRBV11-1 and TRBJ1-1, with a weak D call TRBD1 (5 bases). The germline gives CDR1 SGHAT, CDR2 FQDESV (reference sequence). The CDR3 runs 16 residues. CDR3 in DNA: TGTGCCAGCAGCTCCCCGCCGGGGCGGATGAACAGTGAAGCTTTCTTT. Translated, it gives CASSSPPGRMNSEAFF.

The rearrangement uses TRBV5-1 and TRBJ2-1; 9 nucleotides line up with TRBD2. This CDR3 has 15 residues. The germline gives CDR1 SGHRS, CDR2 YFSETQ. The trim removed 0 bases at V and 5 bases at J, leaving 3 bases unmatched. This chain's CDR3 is CASSLGLAVNNEQFF. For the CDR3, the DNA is TGCGCCAGCAGCTTGGGACTAGCGGTTAACAATGAGCAGTTCTTC.

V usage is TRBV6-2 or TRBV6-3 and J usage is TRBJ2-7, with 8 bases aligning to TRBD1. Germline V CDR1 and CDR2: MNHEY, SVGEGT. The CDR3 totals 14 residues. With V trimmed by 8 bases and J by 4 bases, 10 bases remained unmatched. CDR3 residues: CASGFRDRGYEQYF. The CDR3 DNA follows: TGTGCCAGCGGATTCCGTGACAGGGGTTACGAGCAGTACTTC.

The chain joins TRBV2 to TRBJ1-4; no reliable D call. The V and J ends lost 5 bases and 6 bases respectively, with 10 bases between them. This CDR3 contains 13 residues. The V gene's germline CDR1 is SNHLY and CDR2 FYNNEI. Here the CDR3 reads CASSSIGHEKLFF. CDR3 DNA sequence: TGTGCCAGCAGTTCGATTGGACATGAAAAACTGTTTTTT.

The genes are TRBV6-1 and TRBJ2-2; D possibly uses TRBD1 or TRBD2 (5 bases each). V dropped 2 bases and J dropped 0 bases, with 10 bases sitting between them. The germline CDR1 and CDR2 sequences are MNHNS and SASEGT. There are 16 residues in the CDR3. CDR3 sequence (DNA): TGTGCCAGCAGTGAAATAGGGACGACGAACACCGGGGAGCTGTTTTTT. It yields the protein CASSEIGTTNTGELFF.

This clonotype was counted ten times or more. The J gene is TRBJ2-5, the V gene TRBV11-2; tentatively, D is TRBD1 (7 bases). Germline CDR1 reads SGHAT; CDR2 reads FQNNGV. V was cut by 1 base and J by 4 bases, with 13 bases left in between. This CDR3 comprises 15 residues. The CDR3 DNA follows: TGTGCCAGCAGCTTAGCACAGGGGCGGGGAGAGACCCAGTACTTC. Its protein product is CASSLAQGRGETQYF.

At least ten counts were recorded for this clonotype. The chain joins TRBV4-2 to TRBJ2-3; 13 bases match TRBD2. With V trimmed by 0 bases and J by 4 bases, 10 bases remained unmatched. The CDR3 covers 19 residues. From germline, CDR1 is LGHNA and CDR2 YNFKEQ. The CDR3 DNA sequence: TGTGCCAGCAGCCAAGATTCGGGACTAGCGGGATTTCGGGCAGATACGCAGTATTTT. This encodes CASSQDSGLAGFRADTQYF.

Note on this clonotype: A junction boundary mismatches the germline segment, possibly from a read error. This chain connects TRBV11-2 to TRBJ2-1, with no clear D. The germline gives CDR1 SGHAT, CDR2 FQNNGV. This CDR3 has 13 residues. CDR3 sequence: CASRPTDRDDQFF. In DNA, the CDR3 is TGTGCCAGCAGACCCACAGATCGCGATGATCAGTTCTTT.

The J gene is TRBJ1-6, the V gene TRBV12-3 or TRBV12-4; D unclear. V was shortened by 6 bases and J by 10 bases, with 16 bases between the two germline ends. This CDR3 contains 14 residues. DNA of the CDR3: TGTGCCAGCAGCGTCTGGGAGCTGCAGTCACCCCTCCACTTT. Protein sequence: CASSVWELQSPLHF.